The subject of this entry is one TCR beta chain. The data belong to a study of T cell changes during pregnancy in multiple sclerosis. The data were produced by immunoSEQ multiplex PCR, yet TCRdb's version contains in-frame clones alone and is incomplete. The table shows 60,000 to 65,000 clones, with 80% to 95% occurring only once. The sample here was peripheral blood, taken in the second trimester of pregnancy. This clonotype was sampled from a female donor in good health, enrolled as a control in a pregnancy study.

DNA for the CDR3: TGTGCCACCGATGACAGGCTAGCTGAAGCTTTCTTT. It codes for CATDDRLAEAFF. V is TRBV28 and J is TRBJ1-1; tentatively, D is TRBD1 (6 bases). V lost 10 bases, J lost 6 bases, and 15 bases lay in between. CDR3 size: 12 residues. Germline V gene lookup returns CDR1 MDHEN and CDR2 SYDVKM.